The clone carrying this T cell receptor (beta chain) was counted between two and nine times. Data came from immunoSEQ multiplex PCR; TCRdb stores just in-frame clones and leaves some out. Altogether roughly 400,000 clones are present, 88% being singletons, with the ten largest covering approximately 2.1%. The data belong to a study of blood T cell repertoires in COVID-19. Source material: PBMCs or T cells enriched from blood (not recorded which). The TCR comes from a woman aged 40 to 50 with acute COVID-19.

The DNA of the CDR3 is TGTGCCAGCTCACCAACCCTGACAGGGACTAACTATGGCTACACCTTC. Amino acid sequence: CASSPTLTGTNYGYTF. The V and J genes are TRBV18 and TRBJ1-2; TRBD1 matches 7 bases. V dropped 2 bases and J dropped 0; count of bases not matched to a gene: 6. The CDR3 consists of 16 residues. The germline V gene encodes CDR1 KGHSH and CDR2 LQKENI.